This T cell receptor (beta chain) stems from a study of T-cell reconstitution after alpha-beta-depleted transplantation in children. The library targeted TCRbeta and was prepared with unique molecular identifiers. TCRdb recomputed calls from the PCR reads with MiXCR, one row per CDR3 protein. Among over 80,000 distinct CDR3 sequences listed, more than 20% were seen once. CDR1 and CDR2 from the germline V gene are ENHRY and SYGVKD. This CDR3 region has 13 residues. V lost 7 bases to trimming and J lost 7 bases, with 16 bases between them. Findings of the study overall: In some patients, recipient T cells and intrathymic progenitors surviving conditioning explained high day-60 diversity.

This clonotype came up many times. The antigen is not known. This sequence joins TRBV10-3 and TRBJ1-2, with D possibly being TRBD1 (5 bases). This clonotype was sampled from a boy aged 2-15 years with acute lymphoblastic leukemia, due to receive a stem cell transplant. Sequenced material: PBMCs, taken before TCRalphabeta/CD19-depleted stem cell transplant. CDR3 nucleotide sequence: TGTGCCATCAACGGGGGTTCTGGGTTTGGCTACACCTTC. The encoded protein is CAINGGSGFGYTF.